Below are 10 T cell receptor beta chains sequenced from a single sample in a study of human thymus T cells. Corrective heart surgery yielded resections, and these provided the thymus tissue. Sequencing used immunoSEQ multiplex PCR; TCRdb keeps in-frame clones, though not all of them. Of around 130,000 clones in the sample, around 94% are singletons; the top ten hold under 0.025%. The sequenced material came from thymus tissue. Receptors were obtained from a boy in the first two years of life with a congenital heart defect but otherwise immunologically healthy.

The rearrangement links TRBV28 to TRBJ2-3; 8 bases map to TRBD2. Germline CDR1 reads MDHEN; CDR2 reads SYDVKM. V lost 5 bases, J lost 2 bases, and 9 bases stayed unmatched. The CDR3 has 16 residues. CDR3 sequence: CASSRLAGLNTDTQYF. Written as DNA, the CDR3 is TGTGCCAGCAGTCGGTTAGCGGGGTTAAACACAGATACGCAGTATTTT.

This clone occurred once. The chain joins TRBV19 to TRBJ2-3, with D tentatively TRBD1 (6 bases). CDR3 size: 16 residues. Trimming stripped 8 bases from V and 2 bases from J, with 20 bases between. Germline V CDR1 and CDR2: LNHDA, SQIVND (reference sequence). The CDR3 reads CASPFLGQGNTDTQYF. The DNA for the CDR3 is TGTGCCAGTCCATTCCTGGGGCAGGGGAACACAGATACGCAGTATTTT.

This clone came up once. The chain uses TRBV4-1 and TRBJ1-1, with 7 positions matching TRBD1. V was clipped by 3 bases and J by 4 bases; unmatched bases: 8. This CDR3 has 15 residues. Germline CDR1 reads MGHRA; CDR2 reads YSYEKL. The CDR3 DNA is TGCGCCAGCAGCCACCATAGACAGGGTAGCACTGAAGCTTTCTTT. This translates into CASSHHRQGSTEAFF.

The chain has TRBV5-1 and TRBJ2-2, with D perhaps matching TRBD2 (5 bases). The germline V and J ends were trimmed by 0 bases and 7 bases, with 16 bases remaining between them. The CDR3 is 16 residues long. From germline, CDR1 is SGHRS and CDR2 YFSETQ. CDR3 loop: CASSLELRERIGELFF. In DNA form, the CDR3 reads TGCGCCAGCAGCTTGGAGCTGAGGGAAAGGATCGGGGAGCTGTTTTTT.

V gene TRBV5-4 combines with J gene TRBJ2-1, with 9 bases identical to TRBD2. CDR1 and CDR2 (germline): SGHNT, YYREEE (reference sequence). The V gene end was trimmed by 1 base and the J gene end by 4 bases; junction bases not matched to a gene: 9. The CDR3 totals 17 residues. CDR3 sequence reads: CASSLRLAGRSYNEQFF. Here the CDR3 DNA reads TGTGCCAGCAGCTTGAGGCTAGCGGGGCGGTCTTACAATGAGCAGTTCTTC.

The gene calls are TRBV15 and TRBJ2-2; D is tentatively TRBD1 or TRBD2 (5 bases each). Germline V gene lookup returns CDR1 LNHNV and CDR2 YYDKDF (reference sequence). The CDR3 consists of 17 residues. The germline V and J ends were trimmed by 0 bases and 3 bases, with 14 bases remaining between them. The chain's CDR3 is CATSRDWSQGDTGELFF. The DNA for the CDR3 is TGTGCCACCAGCAGAGATTGGTCCCAGGGAGACACCGGGGAGCTGTTTTTT. Together with reference TRBV15 and TRBJ2-2, the CDR3 gives the full variable domain: DAMVIQNPRYQVTQFGKPVTLSCSQTLNHNVMYWYQQKSSQAPKLLFHYYDKDFNNEADTPDNFQSRRPNTSFCFLDIRSPGLGDTAMYLCATSRDWSQGDTGELFFGEGSRLTVL.

CDR3 coding DNA: TGTGCCAGCAGCACTAGGGTCGAGGTGGCAGGGTGGAATGAGCAGTTCTTC. Translated, it gives CASSTRVEVAGWNEQFF. The chain combines TRBV5-6 with TRBJ2-1, with D perhaps matching TRBD1 or TRBD2 (5 bases each). V was clipped by 4 bases and J by 7 bases, with 24 bases between them. CDR1 and CDR2 from the germline V gene are SGHDT and YYEEEE. This CDR3 spans 17 amino acids.

The chain is built from TRBV7-2 and TRBJ2-3; unclear D gene. V lost 5 bases, J lost 1 base, and 13 bases lay in between. Germline V CDR1 and CDR2: SGHTA, FQGNSA. The CDR3 has 15 amino acids. CDR3 DNA sequence: TGTGCCAGCAGCCTGTCACCCCCTGGCACAGATACGCAGTATTTT. Translation: CASSLSPPGTDTQYF.

This chain uses TRBV30 with TRBJ1-1, with 7 nucleotides matching TRBD1. The CDR3 is 14 residues long. CDR1 and CDR2 from the germline V gene are GTSNPN and SVGIG (reference sequence). V lost 3 bases and J lost 5; bases outside the gene matches: 9. CDR3 in DNA: TGTGCCTGGAGGGCAGGGGGAAAAGGTACTGAAGCTTTCTTT. This codes for CAWRAGGKGTEAFF.

V and J are TRBV7-8 and TRBJ2-1; 8 nucleotides agree with TRBD2. This CDR3 has 16 amino acids. V was clipped by 0 bases and J by 3 bases; unmatched bases: 4. Germline loops: CDR1 SGHVS, CDR2 FQNEAQ. CDR3 nucleotides: TGTGCCAGCAGCTTAGCGCGGGGGGTGTACTACAATGAGCAGTTCTTC. It is translated as CASSLARGVYYNEQFF.